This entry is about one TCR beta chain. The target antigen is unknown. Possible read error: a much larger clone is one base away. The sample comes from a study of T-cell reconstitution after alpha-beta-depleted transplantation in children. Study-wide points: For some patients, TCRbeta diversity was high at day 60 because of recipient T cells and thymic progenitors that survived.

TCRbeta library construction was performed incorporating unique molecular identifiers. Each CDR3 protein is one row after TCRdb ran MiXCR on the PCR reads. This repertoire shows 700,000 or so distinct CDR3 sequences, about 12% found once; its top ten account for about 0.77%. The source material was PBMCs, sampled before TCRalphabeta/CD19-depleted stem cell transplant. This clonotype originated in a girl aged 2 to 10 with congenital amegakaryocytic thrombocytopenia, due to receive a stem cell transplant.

CDR3 DNA: TGCGCCAGAAGTCTGAGTCCCAATTACGAGCAGTACTTC. Translation: CARSLSPNYEQYF. The chain combines TRBV5-1 with TRBJ2-7, with D hard to call. Trimming removed 8 bases at V and 4 bases at J, with 16 bases between. The CDR3 has 13 residues. Per the germline V gene, CDR1 is SGHRS and CDR2 is YFSETQ.